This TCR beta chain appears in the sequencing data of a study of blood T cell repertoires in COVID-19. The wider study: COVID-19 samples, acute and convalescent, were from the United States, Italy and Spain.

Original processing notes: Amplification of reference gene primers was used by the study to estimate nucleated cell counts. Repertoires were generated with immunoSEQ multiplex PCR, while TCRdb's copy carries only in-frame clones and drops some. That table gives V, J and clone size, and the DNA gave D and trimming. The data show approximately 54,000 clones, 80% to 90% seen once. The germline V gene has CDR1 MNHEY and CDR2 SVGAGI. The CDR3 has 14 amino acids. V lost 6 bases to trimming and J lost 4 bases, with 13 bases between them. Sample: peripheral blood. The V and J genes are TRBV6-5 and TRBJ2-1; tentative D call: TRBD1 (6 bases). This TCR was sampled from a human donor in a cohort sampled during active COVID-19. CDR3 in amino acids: CASSPGQRYNEQFF. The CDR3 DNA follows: TGTGCCAGCAGCCCCGGACAGAGATACAATGAGCAGTTCTTC.